The clone carrying this TCR beta chain was observed a handful of times. Clones were sequenced by immunoSEQ multiplex PCR, and TCRdb holds only the in-frame ones, with some missing. The table lists roughly 60,000 clones, under 90% of them singletons. The data belong to a study of glioma-infiltrating T cells after dendritic cell vaccination. Study-level information: Glioblastoma patients came from Phase I and II dendritic cell vaccination trials. At biweekly intervals, patients got three intradermal dendritic cell vaccine injections.

Trimming left V 4 bases short and J 7 bases short, with 18 bases between. Germline CDR1 reads SGDLS; CDR2 reads YYNGEE. The CDR3 has 15 residues. Time point defined: after dendritic cell vaccination, including at tumor progression/relapse. V usage is TRBV9 and J usage is TRBJ1-5; perhaps TRBD1 as D (5 bases). The source was blood, collected after dendritic cell vaccination. The receptor was isolated from a human donor with glioblastoma. CDR3: CASSLRGDSRQPQHF. For the CDR3, the DNA is TGTGCCAGCAGCCTCCGAGGGGACTCAAGGCAGCCCCAGCATTTT.